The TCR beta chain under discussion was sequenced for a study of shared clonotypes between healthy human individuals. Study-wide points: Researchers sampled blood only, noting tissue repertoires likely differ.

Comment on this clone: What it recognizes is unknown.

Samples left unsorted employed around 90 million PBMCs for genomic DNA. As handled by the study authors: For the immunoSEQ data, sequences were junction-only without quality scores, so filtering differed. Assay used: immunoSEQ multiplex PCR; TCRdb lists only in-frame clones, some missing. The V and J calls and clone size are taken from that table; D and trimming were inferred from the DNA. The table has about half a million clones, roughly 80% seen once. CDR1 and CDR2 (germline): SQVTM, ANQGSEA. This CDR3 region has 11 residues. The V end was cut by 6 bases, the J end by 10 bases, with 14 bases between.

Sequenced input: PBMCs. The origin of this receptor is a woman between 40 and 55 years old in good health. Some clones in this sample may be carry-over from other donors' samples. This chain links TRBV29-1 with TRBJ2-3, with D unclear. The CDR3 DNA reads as TGCAGCGTCGAACCTAGGACGGCGCAGTATTTT. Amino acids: CSVEPRTAQYF.